Below are 25 T cell receptor beta chains sequenced from a single sample in a study of long-term antiretroviral therapy in people with HIV. Survey-level resolution applied to immunoSEQ assay v3.0. Produced via immunoSEQ multiplex PCR; TCRdb's table is partial and in-frame only. The data show 20,000 to 25,000 clones, approximately 79% seen once. Sequencing was performed on unsorted PBMCs, taken around 1.8 years before starting antiretroviral therapy. These receptors originate from a woman aged 40 to 50 with HIV.

CDR3 DNA: TGCGCCAGCAGCTACGGCACACCGGGGGAAAAACTGTTTTTT. As protein: CASSYGTPGEKLFF. The rearrangement links TRBV5-1 to TRBJ1-4, with no clear D. Germline CDR1 and CDR2: SGHRS and YFSETQ. This CDR3 contains 14 residues. Deletions cut 3 bases from V and 8 bases from J, with 14 bases between.

V and J are TRBV25-1 and TRBJ2-2; tentatively, D is TRBD2 (5 bases). V dropped 6 bases and J dropped 7 bases, with 12 bases sitting between them. The CDR3 runs 13 residues. CDR1 and CDR2 from the germline V gene are MGHDK and SYGVNS. The CDR3 is CASRRVESGELFF. CDR3 DNA: TGTGCCAGCAGGAGGGTTGAAAGCGGGGAGCTGTTTTTT. Drawing the rest from reference TRBV25-1 and TRBJ2-2, the complete variable domain is EADIYQTPRYLVIGTGKKITLECSQTMGHDKMYWYQQDPGMELHLIHYSYGVNSTEKGDLSSESTVSRIRTEHFPLTLESARPSHTSQYLCASRRVESGELFFGEGSRLTVL.

In its sample, this clone was seen a few times. The genes are TRBV29-1 and TRBJ2-3; D may be TRBD1 or TRBD2 (5 bases each). The CDR3 runs to 15 residues. V was trimmed by 4 bases and J by 0 bases, leaving 14 bases between them. Per germline, CDR1 SQVTM and CDR2 ANQGSEA. The CDR3 spells CSVAWGTQSTDTQYF. The DNA for the CDR3 is TGCAGCGTTGCTTGGGGGACCCAAAGCACAGATACGCAGTATTTT.

This chain joins TRBV7-2 and TRBJ2-3; D call uncertain. The V end lost 3 bases, the J end lost 6 bases, and 10 bases lay between the germline ends. The germline V gene has CDR1 SGHTA and CDR2 FQGNSA. This CDR3 region has 13 residues. In DNA, the CDR3 is TGTGCCAGCAGCTTTGGCCCCAAGGATACGCAGTATTTT. It specifies CASSFGPKDTQYF. The full variable domain, its missing parts supplied by reference TRBV7-2 and TRBJ2-3, is GAGVSQSPSNKVTEKGKDVELRCDPISGHTALYWYRQSLGQGLEFLIYFQGNSAPDKSGLPSDRFSAERTGGSVSTLTIQRTQQEDSAVYLCASSFGPKDTQYFGPGTRLTVL.

This chain uses TRBV18 with TRBJ2-5; weak D call: TRBD1 (6 bases). Between the trimmed V and J ends, which lost 0 bases and 1 base, there was a span of 12 bases. CDR1 is KGHSH and CDR2 is LQKENI in the germline V gene. The CDR3 is 16 residues long. As DNA, the CDR3 is TGTGCCAGCTCACCACCCCCAGGGGAGAGCCAAGAGACCCAGTACTTC. Translated, it gives CASSPPPGESQETQYF. Full variable domain (remainder filled in from reference TRBV18 and TRBJ2-5): NAGVMQNPRHLVRRRGQEARLRCSPMKGHSHVYWYRQLPEEGLKFMVYLQKENIIDESGMPKERFSAEFPKEGPSILRIQQVVRGDSAAYFCASSPPPGESQETQYFGPGTRLLVL.

The V call is TRBV12-5, the J call TRBJ2-1, with 11 positions matching TRBD2. In germline, CDR1 is LGHNT, CDR2 FRNRAP. The V gene end was trimmed by 6 bases and the J gene end by 6 bases; junction bases not matched to a gene: 4. The CDR3 loop spans 14 amino acids. CDR3 protein: CASGPLAGGNEQFF. The CDR3 DNA reads TGTGCTAGTGGGCCCCTAGCGGGAGGCAATGAGCAGTTCTTC.

This clone was found a few times. The V gene is TRBV2, the J gene TRBJ2-5; 9 nucleotides agree with TRBD1. Germline values: CDR1 SNHLY, CDR2 FYNNEI. This CDR3 has 14 amino acids. V shed 11 bases and J 0 bases; nucleotides not matched to a gene: 7. This CDR3 reads CAQRDRVYQETQYF. For the CDR3, the DNA is TGTGCCCAGCGGGACAGGGTGTACCAAGAGACCCAGTACTTC.

The chain uses TRBV6-5 and TRBJ2-1; 10 nucleotides line up with TRBD2. With V trimmed by 0 bases and J by 9 bases, 5 bases remained unmatched. The CDR3 is 15 amino acids. Germline V gives CDR1 MNHEY, CDR2 SVGAGI. CDR3 protein: CASSYSSGRAAEQFF. The CDR3 DNA reads TGTGCCAGCAGTTACTCAAGCGGGAGGGCCGCTGAGCAGTTCTTC.

The CDR3 loop reads CASSEQNPNPETQYF. DNA for the CDR3: TGTGCCAGCAGTGAACAAAATCCGAACCCAGAGACCCAGTACTTC. The gene calls are TRBV6-1 and TRBJ2-5; no clear D gene. Between the trimmed V and J ends, which lost 2 bases and 4 bases, there was a span of 14 bases. CDR1 is MNHNS and CDR2 is SASEGT in the germline V gene. The CDR3 length is 15 residues.

The chain carries TRBV27 and TRBJ2-1; D tentatively reads TRBD1 or TRBD2 (5 bases each). The CDR3 length is 16 residues. V was pared by 1 base and J by 2 bases, with 12 bases between. Germline lookup yields CDR1 MNHEY and CDR2 SMNVEV (reference sequence). CDR3 amino acids: CASSLFWGSAYNEQFF. The CDR3 DNA reads TGTGCCAGCAGTTTATTTTGGGGGAGCGCCTACAATGAGCAGTTCTTC.

V is TRBV5-1 and J is TRBJ2-5; 7 bases are shared with TRBD1. J gave up 5 bases and V 4 bases, and 5 bases lay outside the gene matches. CDR1 and CDR2 from the germline V gene are SGHRS and YFSETQ. The CDR3 contains 13 residues. The CDR3 spells CASSQGQLETQYF. The CDR3 bases are TGCGCCAGCAGCCAGGGACAGCTGGAGACCCAGTACTTC.

The chain has TRBV7-9 and TRBJ2-2, with no clear D. Trimming stripped 1 base from V and 4 bases from J, with 4 bases between. Germline values: CDR1 SEHNR, CDR2 FQNEAQ (reference sequence). This CDR3 contains 13 residues. CDR3 sequence (DNA): TGTGCCAGCAGCTTAGGAGGCACCGGGGAGCTGTTTTTT. Translating gives CASSLGGTGELFF.

The CDR3 nucleotides are TGTGCCAGTGGTCCGGGTGGCTACGAGCAGTACTTC. It specifies CASGPGGYEQYF. J is TRBJ2-7 and V is TRBV19, with no clear D. The V and J ends lost 8 bases and 3 bases respectively, with 11 bases between them. Germline-derived CDR1 and CDR2 are LNHDA and SQIVND (reference sequence). The CDR3 totals 12 residues.

The V gene is TRBV27, the J gene TRBJ1-5, with D unresolved. Trimming left V 4 bases short and J 1 base short, with 8 bases between. CDR3 length equals 14 residues. From germline, CDR1 is MNHEY and CDR2 SMNVEV (reference sequence). The CDR3 DNA follows: TGTGCCAGCAGTTCCCCTCGGAGCAATCAGCCCCAGCATTTT. This translates into CASSSPRSNQPQHF.

The V gene is TRBV5-8, the J gene TRBJ1-2; D not resolved. The V end lost 4 bases, the J end lost 1 base, and 5 bases lay between the germline ends. This CDR3 is built from 12 residues. CDR1 and CDR2 (germline): SGHTS, YDEGEE. CDR3 in amino acids: CASSPVNYGYTF. In DNA form, the CDR3 reads TGTGCCAGCAGCCCTGTTAACTATGGCTACACCTTC.

The rearrangement uses TRBV7-8 and TRBJ1-1; TRBD1 is a possible D gene (5 bases). Trimming removed 5 bases at V and 4 bases at J, with 17 bases between. Germline assignment: CDR1 SGHVS and CDR2 FQNEAQ. The CDR3 has 15 residues. The CDR3 sequence is CASSGFRGASTEAFF. CDR3 DNA sequence: TGTGCCAGCAGCGGTTTTAGGGGCGCGAGCACTGAAGCTTTCTTT.

The chain is built from TRBV4-1 and TRBJ1-4; D is perhaps TRBD1 (5 bases). V lost 1 base and J lost 7, with 19 bases in between. Germline assignment: CDR1 MGHRA and CDR2 YSYEKL. The CDR3 covers 17 residues. CDR3: CASSQGFPGARTEKLFF. The CDR3 DNA reads as TGCGCCAGCAGCCAAGGATTTCCTGGGGCGCGAACTGAAAAACTGTTTTTT.

The DNA of the CDR3 is TGCGCCAGCGGCCTGATGAACACTGAAGCTTTCTTT. Its translation: CASGLMNTEAFF. This chain joins TRBV10-2 and TRBJ1-1; unclear D gene. Germline V gives CDR1 WSHSY, CDR2 SAAADI. The CDR3 has 12 amino acids. The ends were cut back, 8 bases at V and 0 bases at J, with 7 bases in the middle.

This clone appeared a few times. The rearrangement joins TRBV4-2 to TRBJ1-5, with 7 nucleotides matching TRBD1. Germline V CDR1 and CDR2: LGHNA, YNFKEQ. Trimming at V came to 0 bases and at J to 7 bases, leaving 3 bases not matched to a gene. The CDR3 has 14 residues. In nucleotides, the CDR3 is TGTGCCAGCAGCCAAGATCAGGGGGACCAGCCCCAGCATTTT. Translating gives CASSQDQGDQPQHF.

This clone has only a few counts. This chain uses TRBV7-2 with TRBJ2-1, with 10 bases matching TRBD1. Trimming took 5 bases from V and 8 from J; bases not matched to a gene: 9. Germline V gene sequence: CDR1 SGHTA, CDR2 FQGNSA. The CDR3 covers 15 residues. Here the CDR3 reads CASSLTGGRFDEQFF. Here the CDR3 DNA reads TGTGCCAGCAGCCTGACAGGGGGCCGTTTCGATGAGCAGTTCTTC.

J is TRBJ1-1 and V is TRBV4-1; TRBD1 might be the D (5 bases). V was trimmed by 1 base and J by 4 bases, leaving 22 bases between them. Looked up from germline, CDR1 is MGHRA and CDR2 is YSYEKL. There are 18 residues in the CDR3. CDR3 sequence (DNA): TGCGCCAGCAGCCAAGGGGGCTTTGTACGGGGCAGGGTCACTGAAGCTTTCTTT. Its translation: CASSQGGFVRGRVTEAFF.

CDR3 in DNA: TGTGCCTGGAGTGCGACCGGGGAGCAGTACTTC. It is translated as CAWSATGEQYF. The chain is built from TRBV30 and TRBJ2-5; tentative D call: TRBD2 (5 bases). The V end was cut by 1 base, the J end by 11 bases, with 11 bases between. This CDR3 comprises 11 residues. Germline loops: CDR1 GTSNPN, CDR2 SVGIG (reference sequence).

In its sample, this clone was seen once. J is TRBJ1-1 and V is TRBV7-9; perhaps TRBD1 as D (5 bases). The CDR3 sequence is 13 residues long. The ends were cut back, 7 bases at V and 3 bases at J, with 12 bases in the middle. CDR1 and CDR2 from the germline V gene are SEHNR and FQNEAQ (reference sequence). This CDR3 is CASIYSGDTEAFF. CDR3 bases: TGTGCCAGCATTTACTCGGGGGACACTGAAGCTTTCTTT. The full variable domain, rest sourced from reference TRBV7-9 and TRBJ1-1, is DTGVSQNPRHKITKRGQNVTFRCDPISEHNRLYWYRQTLGQGPEFLTYFQNEAQLEKSRLLSDRFSAERPKGSFSTLEIQRTEQGDSAMYLCASIYSGDTEAFFGQGTRLTVV.

This rearrangement joins TRBV29-1 to TRBJ2-5, with TRBD2 matching 8 bases. The junction had 1 base not matched to a gene; V was cut back by 5 bases and J by 5 bases. CDR3 size: 11 residues. The V gene's germline CDR1 is SQVTM and CDR2 ANQGSEA. CDR3 in amino acids: CSVRGGETQYF. CDR3 bases: TGCAGCGTTCGGGGGGGTGAGACCCAGTACTTC.

This sequence joins TRBV30 and TRBJ1-5; no firm D call. CDR3 length equals 15 residues. In germline, CDR1 is GTSNPN, CDR2 SVGIG (reference sequence). Trimming left V 3 bases short and J 4 bases short, with 16 bases between. CDR3 nucleotide sequence: TGTGCCTGGAGCTATGTCACGCGGGAAAATCAGCCCCAGCATTTT. As protein: CAWSYVTRENQPQHF.